The 7 T cell receptor beta chains below all came from one sample that was sequenced in a study of blood T cell repertoires in COVID-19 (dated by TCRdb to between 2020 and 2021). The library came from the immunoSEQ multiplex PCR assay. Held by TCRdb, this immuneACCESS table contains in-frame sequences only and omits some clones. Under half of the omission traces to an unresolved V gene where checked; the cause of the rest is unknown. Across this sample there are about 150,000 clones, with 65% to 90% seen only once. About 12% of the sample belongs to the ten largest clones. Sequencing input: peripheral blood. The receptors shown here come from a woman in her sixties or seventies with COVID-19, enrolled during active disease.

The chain uses TRBV5-1 and TRBJ2-3, with 9 bases that match TRBD2. The CDR3 runs 17 residues. CDR1 SGHRS and CDR2 YFSETQ come from the germline V gene. J gave up 3 bases and V 0 bases, and 8 bases lay outside the gene matches. This chain's CDR3 is CASSLAHGSGSTDTQYF. As DNA, the CDR3 is TGCGCCAGCAGCTTGGCCCATGGTAGCGGGAGTACAGATACGCAGTATTTT.

The rearrangement uses TRBV6-5 and TRBJ2-1; TRBD2 aligns across 7 bases. The germline V gene encodes CDR1 MNHEY and CDR2 SVGAGI. J gave up 9 bases and V 5 bases, and 10 bases lay outside the gene matches. This CDR3 is built from 14 residues. CDR3 in amino acids: CASSHRGSGAEQFF. CDR3 sequence (DNA): TGTGCCAGCAGTCATCGGGGGAGCGGGGCTGAGCAGTTCTTC.

This clone has just one count. This chain joins TRBV19 and TRBJ2-1, with 8 bases lining up with TRBD1. CDR3 size: 15 residues. Germline CDR1 is LNHDA and CDR2 is SQIVND (reference sequence). V lost 6 bases, J lost 2 bases, and 6 bases stayed unmatched. This CDR3 is CASSPQGVTYNEQFF. The CDR3 bases are TGTGCCAGTAGCCCACAGGGGGTCACCTACAATGAGCAGTTCTTC.

This chain joins TRBV25-1 and TRBJ1-4, with 7 nucleotides matching TRBD1. V lost 8 bases to trimming and J lost 0 bases; unmatched junction nucleotides: 9. The CDR3 is 16 amino acids. Germline V gene lookup returns CDR1 MGHDK and CDR2 SYGVNS. In nucleotides, the CDR3 is TGTGCCAGCGCCCCGGGACAGATTTCAACTAATGAAAAACTGTTTTTT. Encoded protein: CASAPGQISTNEKLFF.

The sample holds one count of this clone. Other DNA sequences of this sample code for an identical CDR3. This chain uses TRBV9 with TRBJ2-1; 9 bases line up with TRBD2. The CDR3 length is 15 residues. In germline, CDR1 is SGDLS, CDR2 YYNGEE. Trimming at V came to 1 base and at J to 3 bases, leaving 2 bases not matched to a gene. The CDR3 region is CASSVLSGGYNEQFF. The CDR3 DNA follows: TGTGCCAGCAGCGTACTTAGCGGGGGCTACAATGAGCAGTTCTTC.

The chain carries TRBV14 and TRBJ1-2, with a possible D match to TRBD1 (5 bases). Per germline, CDR1 SGHDN and CDR2 FVKESK. The V and J ends lost 0 bases and 5 bases respectively, with 13 bases between them. The CDR3 is made up of 15 amino acids. The CDR3 spells CASSQDPRAIYGYTF. CDR3 nucleotides: TGTGCCAGCAGCCAAGACCCCAGGGCGATATATGGCTACACCTTC.

The chain recombines TRBV19 with TRBJ1-2, with 7 bases aligning to TRBD1. CDR3 length: 19 residues. Germline V lookup: CDR1 LNHDA, CDR2 SQIVND (reference sequence). Germline trimming cut 3 bases from V and 0 bases from J; bases unmatched to any gene: 16. The DNA of the CDR3 is TGTGCCAGTAGTATCCCGTATACCCCAGGGGGGTCTGCTAACTATGGCTACACCTTC. Protein sequence: CASSIPYTPGGSANYGYTF.